The clone carrying this TCR beta chain was detected only a few times. The germline V gene has CDR1 MNHEY and CDR2 SVGEGT. The trim removed 7 bases at V and 0 bases at J, leaving 15 bases unmatched. This CDR3 comprises 18 residues. TCRdb redid the calling of the RT-PCR reads with MiXCR, one entry per CDR3 protein. The sample lists about 540,000 distinct CDR3 sequences, approximately 20% occurring once. This entry belongs to a study of response to subunit inactivated influenza vaccine. These data were likewise used in another study, on T cells expressing NK-cell markers. According to that study: UMIs were included in TCR beta cDNA generated by 5'RACE template switching. Serological testing identified most of the eight sequenced donors as HCMV-seropositive and one as seronegative. The dominant NKG2C+ clonotypes represented roughly 1.0-7.5% of CD8+ T cells in six or seven donors. A handful of donors likewise had their CD3+CD56-NKG2C+ fraction led by these clonotypes. HCMV specificity of expanded NKG2C+ T cell clones remained unclear.

The sequencing used CD4+ T cells sorted from PBMCs, collected approximately 12 days after vaccination. The receptor was isolated from a man aged 45-60 years who received an inactivated influenza vaccine. This chain connects TRBV6-2 or TRBV6-3 to TRBJ1-5; TRBD1 aligns across 7 bases. The CDR3 region is CASTNTPGQYNSNQPQHF. The DNA for the CDR3 is TGTGCCAGCACGAACACTCCGGGACAGTATAATAGCAATCAGCCCCAGCATTTT.